A selection of T cell receptor beta chains follows, all from one sample in a study of cytomegalovirus exposure and HLA in healthy donors. The assay was immunoSEQ multiplex PCR, and TCRdb's table has in-frame clones only and misses some. The sample lists about 94,000 clones; around four fifths were seen once. Sequencing was performed on PBMCs. The receptor source for this set is a man aged 40-49 years in good health and CMV-seropositive. Each CDR3 is given with its conserved first and last residue. The D gene is left open where the match is weak. A clone size is listed for some rows: how often the clone was seen (once, few, many), or a class if it is expanded.

j_gene	d_gene	v_gene	abundance	CDR3nt	CDR3aa
TRBJ1-4	TRBD1	TRBV15	-	TGTGCCACCAGCCGTCCGGGACAGGGGGCCGAAAAACTGTTTTTT	CATSRPGQGAEKLFF
TRBJ2-1	TRBD2	TRBV19	-	TGTGCCAGTAGTATAGTCCCAGCGGGGGGTGAGCAGTTCTTC	CASSIVPAGGEQFF
TRBJ1-4	-	TRBV19	-	TGTGCCAGTAGTATCTTCGGGGCTAATGAAAAACTGTTTTTT	CASSIFGANEKLFF
TRBJ1-5	TRBD1	TRBV2	-	TGTGCCAGCAGTACGGGACAGAGCAATCAGCCCCAGCATTTT	CASSTGQSNQPQHF
TRBJ2-1	TRBD1	TRBV4-3	few	TGCGCCAGCAGCCCCGGGTGGCAGGGGGCGAATGAGCAGTTCTTC	CASSPGWQGANEQFF
TRBJ2-2	TRBD2	TRBV27	-	TGTGCCAGCAGTCCAGGACTAGCGGGAGGGCCTTACGCCGGGGAGCTGTTTTTT	CASSPGLAGGPYAGELFF
TRBJ2-7	-	TRBV6-5	-	TGTGCCAGCAGTTATCTAGGCGAGCAGTACTTC	CASSYLGEQYF
TRBJ1-2	-	TRBV5-4	-	TGTGCCAGCAGCTTGGAAACAGGGTACTATGGCTACACCTTC	CASSLETGYYGYTF
TRBJ2-2	TRBD1	TRBV7-2	-	TGTGCCAGCAGCTTAGTGGACAGGGGCACCGGGGAGCTGTTTTTT	CASSLVDRGTGELFF
TRBJ2-7	-	TRBV6-5	once	TGTGCCAGCAGTTACGGCAGGGGTATGTACGAGCAGTACTTC	CASSYGRGMYEQYF
TRBJ2-7	-	TRBV5-3	-	TGTGCCAGAAGCTTTGTGACAGTCTACGAGCAGTACTTC	CARSFVTVYEQYF
TRBJ2-1	-	TRBV21-1	-	TGTGCCAGCAGCATTCGGTACAATGAGCAGTTCTTC	CASSIRYNEQFF
TRBJ2-7	TRBD2	TRBV4-3	-	TGCGCCAGCAGCCAAGTAGCGGGAGTAAACGAGCAGTACTTC	CASSQVAGVNEQYF
TRBJ2-7	TRBD1	TRBV27	-	TGTGCCAGCAGTACGCGGGACAGGGGGCTCGGGCAGTACTTC	CASSTRDRGLGQYF
TRBJ1-4	-	TRBV7-9	-	TGTTCCAGCAGCTTAGCGGGGAGGAAACTGTTTTTT	CSSSLAGRKLFF
TRBJ2-2	-	TRBV7-6	-	TGTGCCAGCAGCTTTGCCGGGGTTGGGGCCGGGGAGCTGTTTTTT	CASSFAGVGAGELFF
TRBJ2-2	TRBD1	TRBV4-1	-	TGCGCCAGCAGCCAAGATTTTCGGGGACAGGGGGGTACCGGGGAGCTGTTTTTT	CASSQDFRGQGGTGELFF
TRBJ2-5	TRBD2	TRBV5-1	-	TGCGCCAGCAGCTTGACTAGCGGGAACTTCGAGACCCAGTACTTC	CASSLTSGNFETQYF
TRBJ2-7	-	TRBV7-2	-	TGTGCCAGCAGCCTAACGCAGGGGGGCTACGAGCAGTACTTC	CASSLTQGGYEQYF
TRBJ1-2	-	TRBV25-1	-	TGTGCCAGCAGTGATAAACGGAACTATGGCTACACCTTC	CASSDKRNYGYTF
TRBJ2-7	TRBD1	TRBV29-1	-	TGCAGCGTGGGACAGATCGTCCCCTGCGAGCAGTACTTC	CSVGQIVPCEQYF
TRBJ1-1	-	TRBV7-9	-	TGTGCCAGCAGCTTGGACAGCTTAACTGAAGCTTTCTTT	CASSLDSLTEAFF
TRBJ1-1	-	TRBV3-1/TRBV3-2	-	TGTGCCAGCAGCCAAGATTACACCTTT	CASSQDYTF
TRBJ1-1	TRBD1	TRBV7-8	-	TGTGCCAGCACCACTTACGGGACAGGGAAGGAGGTTAGCACTGAAGCTTTCTTT	CASTTYGTGKEVSTEAFF
TRBJ2-7	-	TRBV5-5	few	TGTGCCAGCAGCTTGGTGGGCGAGACCTACGAGCAGTACTTC	CASSLVGETYEQYF
TRBJ2-7	TRBD2	TRBV7-2	-	TGTGCCAGCAGCTTTAGCGGGAGTAACTCCTACGAGCAGTACTTC	CASSFSGSNSYEQYF
TRBJ2-5	TRBD1	TRBV5-1	-	TGCGCCAGCAGGCAGCCGGGACAGCAAGAGACCCAGTACTTC	CASRQPGQQETQYF
TRBJ2-3	TRBD1	TRBV28	-	TGTGCCAGCAGTCCTCGGGACAGGGTTACAGATACGCAGTATTTT	CASSPRDRVTDTQYF
TRBJ1-1	TRBD1	TRBV29-1	-	TGCAGCGGAGAGACAGGGAGTGGGACTGAAGCTTTCTTT	CSGETGSGTEAFF
TRBJ2-7	TRBD2	TRBV10-3	-	TGTGCCATCGAAGGGCGGGGGGGCGACGAGCAGTACTTC	CAIEGRGGDEQYF
TRBJ2-2	TRBD1	TRBV7-6	-	TGTGCCAGCAGCCCTCGGACAGGGACGAACACCGGGGAGCTGTTCTTT	CASSPRTGTNTGELFF
TRBJ2-3	-	TRBV5-1	once	TGCGCCAGCAGCTTGGCCGCGACACGGAACACAGATACGCAGTATTTT	CASSLAATRNTDTQYF
TRBJ2-1	-	TRBV11-2	few	TGTGCCAGCAGCTTAGAAGTCCTAGCCTACAATGAGCAGTTCTTC	CASSLEVLAYNEQFF
TRBJ1-2	-	TRBV5-1	-	TGCGCCAGCAGCTCAACTGCGGGGGACTATGGCTACACCTTC	CASSSTAGDYGYTF
TRBJ1-2	-	TRBV5-6	-	TGTGCCAGCAGCCCTAAGCCCGACAGTCCCTATGAAGGCTACACCTTC	CASSPKPDSPYEGYTF
TRBJ2-5	TRBD2	TRBV5-4	-	TGTGCCAGCAGCTTGGAGCGGGAGCAAGAGACCCAGTACTTC	CASSLEREQETQYF
TRBJ2-4	TRBD2	TRBV28	-	TGTGCCAGCAGCGAGACTAGCGATGGCATTCAGTACTTC	CASSETSDGIQYF
TRBJ1-1	TRBD1	TRBV7-2	-	TGTGCCAGCAGCACAACAACAGGGGTCGGCTCAGCTTTCTTT	CASSTTTGVGSAFF
TRBJ1-3	-	TRBV6-6	few	TGTGCCAGCAGTGGTCGCGGGACCGGAAACACCATATATTTT	CASSGRGTGNTIYF
TRBJ1-2	TRBD1	TRBV19	-	TGTGCCAGTAGTACGGACAGGGGCGCCTATGGCTACACCTTC	CASSTDRGAYGYTF
TRBJ1-2	-	TRBV6-1	-	TGTGCCAGCAGTGAAGCTAGTTGGGGGGGTGTGTATGGCTACACCTTC	CASSEASWGGVYGYTF
TRBJ1-1	-	TRBV23-1	-	TGCGCCAGCAGTCAAAGGTTAAGGCAGGGGAGGGTTGGGAACACTGAAGCTTTCTTT	CASSQRLRQGRVGNTEAFF